These 17 T cell receptor beta chains were all obtained from the same sample, sequenced in a study of CD8 T cells in ankylosing spondylitis. Study-wide results and limits: Roughly eight highly homologous variants formed a TCR beta motif that appeared characteristic of ankylosing spondylitis blood.

MiXCR, run by TCRdb on the 5' RACE reads, gives a single entry per CDR3 protein. The sample lists 100,000 to 150,000 distinct CDR3 sequences, 17% occurring once. These receptors' targets are unknown. The sample was blood, either unsorted or a sorted T cell fraction (not recorded which). These receptors were collected from a male donor with ankylosing spondylitis.

A few counts support this clonotype. The J gene is TRBJ2-1, the V gene TRBV9, with TRBD2 identical over 8 bases. The ends lost 1 base at V and 7 bases at J; junction bases unmatched: 4. Germline V gene data show CDR1 as SGDLS and CDR2 as YYNGEE. The CDR3 has 14 residues. The CDR3 is CASSVSGSANEQFF. In DNA, the CDR3 is TGTGCCAGCAGCGTAAGCGGGAGCGCTAATGAGCAGTTCTTC.

This clonotype appeared a few times. The rearrangement joins TRBV29-1 to TRBJ2-7; D might be TRBD1 or TRBD2, each matching 5 bases. Germline CDR1 reads SQVTM; CDR2 reads ANQGSEA. Trimming took off 6 bases at V and 2 bases at J, with 14 bases between the two ends. This CDR3 contains 13 residues. The chain's CDR3 is CSVIRDGTYEQYF. The CDR3 DNA reads TGCAGCGTCATCCGGGACGGTACCTACGAGCAGTACTTC.

V gene TRBV6-1 combines with J gene TRBJ1-1, with TRBD1 matching over 8 bases. J gave up 1 base and V 3 bases, and 4 bases lay outside the gene matches. Germline CDR1 reads MNHNS; CDR2 reads SASEGT. The CDR3 is 15 amino acids. In DNA form, the CDR3 reads TGTGCCAGCAGTGACTACAGGGGGGCGAACACTGAAGCTTTCTTT. The encoded protein is CASSDYRGANTEAFF.

The rearrangement links TRBV7-9 to TRBJ2-1; TRBD2 is a possible D gene (5 bases). Per germline, CDR1 SEHNR and CDR2 FQNEAQ (reference sequence). Trimming cost V 0 bases and J 13 bases, with 13 bases left between them. This CDR3 is 13 amino acids long. CDR3 nucleotide sequence: TGTGCCAGCAGCTTAGCGCGGGCAGCTAATCAGTTCTTC. Its protein is CASSLARAANQFF.

In its sample, this clonotype was seen a few times. The chain has TRBV9 and TRBJ1-3; D uncertain. This CDR3 has 16 amino acids. Germline CDR1 is SGDLS and CDR2 is YYNGEE. The V end lost 6 bases, the J end lost 0 bases, and 16 bases lay between the germline ends. CDR3 sequence: CASTVPAGGSGNTIYF. CDR3 nucleotide sequence: TGTGCCAGCACCGTCCCCGCTGGAGGCTCTGGAAACACCATATATTTT.

This clonotype has ten or more counts. V is TRBV20-1 and J is TRBJ1-2; D not certain. Germline lookup yields CDR1 DFQATT and CDR2 SNEGSKA (reference sequence). Trimming took 0 bases from V and 0 from J, leaving 11 bases between them. The CDR3 has 15 amino acids. The CDR3 DNA reads TGCAGTGCTAGAGATCTTACGGGAGCTAACTATGGCTACACCTTC. This gives the protein CSARDLTGANYGYTF.

The chain is built from TRBV7-8 and TRBJ1-5, with D unclear. The V end was cut by 4 bases, the J end by 8 bases, with 9 bases between. The CDR3 extends over 12 amino acids. Germline lookup yields CDR1 SGHVS and CDR2 FQNEAQ. The CDR3: CASSSQEEPQHF. The CDR3 DNA reads as TGTGCCAGCAGCTCACAAGAGGAGCCCCAGCATTTT.

The chain joins TRBV7-9 to TRBJ1-1; 9 nucleotides line up with TRBD1. This CDR3 spans 15 amino acids. The germline V gene encodes CDR1 SEHNR and CDR2 FQNEAQ (reference sequence). V trimming: 5 bases; J trimming: 6 bases; junction bases outside the gene matches: 10. In nucleotides, the CDR3 is TGTGCCAGCAGCAGTACCGGGACAGGGAAACCTGAAGCTTTCTTT. Translated: CASSSTGTGKPEAFF.

This clonotype has just a few counts. The chain employs TRBV6-2 or TRBV6-3 and TRBJ2-3; 11 bases map to TRBD2. Germline lookup yields CDR1 MNHEY and CDR2 SVGEGT. The CDR3 runs 20 residues. Unmatched junction bases numbered 15, after V lost 2 bases and J lost 2 bases. CDR3 protein: CASSYPFEILAGESTDTQYF. In DNA, the CDR3 is TGTGCCAGCAGTTACCCCTTCGAGATACTAGCGGGAGAGTCCACAGATACGCAGTATTTT.

This sequence joins TRBV20-1 and TRBJ2-7; a weak D match, TRBD2 (5 bases). Germline CDR1 reads DFQATT; CDR2 reads SNEGSKA (reference sequence). The length of the CDR3 is 12 residues. The CDR3 nucleotides are TGCATGGGGAGTGGGAGAGGCTTCGAGCAGTACTTC. Its translation: CMGSGRGFEQYF.

This clonotype was recorded at least ten times. The chain employs TRBV12-3 or TRBV12-4 and TRBJ2-1; 9 bases line up with TRBD1. J gave up 11 bases and V 5 bases, and 13 bases lay outside the gene matches. The CDR3 loop spans 15 amino acids. This CDR3 is CASSVQGASVDQQFF. The CDR3 DNA reads as TGTGCCAGCAGTGTACAGGGGGCGTCGGTAGACCAGCAGTTCTTC.

J is TRBJ2-1 and V is TRBV10-3; D gene ambiguous. Germline-derived CDR1 and CDR2 are ENHRY and SYGVKD. The V end was cut by 0 bases, the J end by 5 bases, with 8 bases between. The CDR3 is 14 residues long. DNA of the CDR3: TGTGCCATCAGTGAGTCAGGTAGAAACAATGAGCAGTTCTTC. This translates into CAISESGRNNEQFF.

The genes are TRBV15 and TRBJ2-1, with TRBD1 matching over 8 bases. Germline V lookup: CDR1 LNHNV, CDR2 YYDKDF (reference sequence). With V trimmed by 5 bases and J by 2 bases, 5 bases remained unmatched. This CDR3 spans 15 amino acids. The CDR3 DNA sequence: TGTGCCACCAGCGGGTTGGACAGGGCCTACAATGAGCAGTTCTTC. Amino acids: CATSGLDRAYNEQFF.

This clonotype came up a few times. The chain couples TRBV11-1 to TRBJ2-2; 10 bases line up with TRBD2. The CDR3 is 19 residues long. After removal of 2 bases from V and 6 bases from J, the junction contained 15 bases not matched to a gene. CDR1 and CDR2 from the germline V gene are SGHAT and FQDESV (reference sequence). The CDR3 region is CASSLPLAGDPGSPGELFF. CDR3 DNA: TGTGCCAGCAGCTTACCCCTAGCGGGAGATCCCGGGTCGCCCGGGGAGCTGTTTTTT.

This clonotype was recorded at least ten times. DNA for the CDR3: TGTGCCAGCAGCCCCGGACAGGGGGCTCTCGAGCAGTACTTC. Encoded protein: CASSPGQGALEQYF. V usage is TRBV7-9 and J usage is TRBJ2-7, with 11 bases that match TRBD1. CDR1 and CDR2 from the germline V gene are SEHNR and FQNEAQ (reference sequence). This CDR3 contains 14 residues. V was clipped by 5 bases and J by 6 bases; unmatched bases: 6.

The chain links TRBV9 to TRBJ2-2, with D perhaps TRBD1 or TRBD2 (6 bases each). Germline V gene sequence: CDR1 SGDLS, CDR2 YYNGEE. The CDR3 is made up of 16 amino acids. V shed 0 bases and J shed 4 bases, with 13 bases lying between them. The CDR3 DNA sequence: TGTGCCAGCAGCGTAGCCAGCGGAGGGGGCACCGGGGAGCTGTTTTTT. This codes for CASSVASGGGTGELFF.

This chain links TRBV18 with TRBJ1-2; D might be TRBD1 (5 bases). The CDR3 consists of 14 residues. The V end was cut by 1 base, the J end by 4 bases, with 10 bases between. Germline V gene data show CDR1 as KGHSH and CDR2 as LQKENI. The CDR3 DNA reads TGTGCCAGCTCACCACAGGACACGGCCTATGGCTACACCTTC. It encodes CASSPQDTAYGYTF.